These 28 T cell receptor beta chains came from one sample sequenced in a study of T cells in Graves' hyperthyroidism and ophthalmopathy. What was amplified from RNA transcripts were TCR beta CDR3 regions. Primed by the HTBI set, a first-round RT-PCR was run on the TCR CDR3. In TCRdb, the multiplex PCR reads were re-called with MiXCR into one record per CDR3 protein. Of hundreds of thousands of distinct CDR3 sequences in the sample, roughly 15% were seen once. Input material: blood. These receptors came from a woman aged 40 to 50 with Graves' ophthalmopathy.

This clonotype was seen a few times. The rearrangement joins TRBV9 to TRBJ1-2; the D gene is possibly TRBD1 (6 bases). V dropped 0 bases and J dropped 8 bases, with 11 bases sitting between them. This CDR3 contains 13 residues. Per germline, CDR1 SGDLS and CDR2 YYNGEE. Here the CDR3 DNA reads TGTGCCAGCAGCGTAGAGGGACACAGGGGCTACACCTTC. Translating it yields CASSVEGHRGYTF.

In this sample, this clonotype turned up many times. The rearrangement links TRBV12-3 or TRBV12-4 to TRBJ1-5; 10 bases match TRBD1. V trimming: 6 bases; J trimming: 3 bases; junction bases outside the gene matches: 11. The CDR3 sequence is 17 residues long. Here the CDR3 DNA reads TGTGCCAGCAGCCCGTTAATGACAGGGGGCATCAATCAGCCCCAGCATTTT. Protein: CASSPLMTGGINQPQHF.

This clonotype was counted ten times or more. The rearrangement links TRBV20-1 to TRBJ2-7; D is perhaps TRBD1 or TRBD2 (5 bases each). This CDR3 has 11 amino acids. CDR1 and CDR2 from the germline V gene are DFQATT and SNEGSKA (reference sequence). The germline V and J ends were trimmed by 3 bases and 4 bases, with 7 bases remaining between them. The CDR3 here is CSASGGYEQYF. The CDR3 coding sequence is TGCAGTGCTAGTGGGGGATACGAGCAGTACTTC.

This clonotype was counted many times. The chain uses TRBV6-2 or TRBV6-3 and TRBJ1-5; D not certain. The CDR3 runs to 14 residues. Germline CDR1 MNHEY, CDR2 SVGEGT. The ends were cut back, 7 bases at V and 4 bases at J, with 14 bases in the middle. The CDR3: CASIQSGSNQPQHF. Written as DNA, the CDR3 is TGTGCCAGCATCCAGAGTGGGAGTAATCAGCCCCAGCATTTT.

The CDR3 nucleotides read TGTGCCATCAGTGTCCTAGCCGACGAGCAGTACTTC. This sequence encodes CAISVLADEQYF. The rearrangement joins TRBV10-3 to TRBJ2-7; D might be TRBD2 (5 bases). The CDR3 loop spans 12 amino acids. V was cut by 4 bases and J by 5 bases, with 9 bases left in between. Per germline, CDR1 ENHRY and CDR2 SYGVKD.

This clonotype was seen ten or more times. The chain joins TRBV11-2 to TRBJ2-5; D is possibly TRBD1 (6 bases). CDR1 is SGHAT, CDR2 FQNNGV, per germline. Trimming removed 0 bases from V and 1 base from J, with 15 bases in between. CDR3 length: 17 amino acids. CDR3 nucleotides: TGTGCCAGCAGCTTAGATGGTGGTCAGGGGTTCCAAGAGACCCAGTACTTC. It specifies CASSLDGGQGFQETQYF. The entire variable domain, with the rest obtained from reference TRBV11-2 and TRBJ2-5, is as follows: EAGVAQSPRYKIIEKRQSVAFWCNPISGHATLYWYQQILGQGPKLLIQFQNNGVVDDSQLPKDRFSAERLKGVDSTLKIQPAKLEDSAVYLCASSLDGGQGFQETQYFGPGTRLLVL.

This clonotype was counted ten times or more. V gene TRBV12-5 combines with J gene TRBJ1-2, with D possibly matching TRBD1 (6 bases). Per the germline V gene, CDR1 is LGHNT and CDR2 is FRNRAP. This CDR3 contains 16 residues. V was cut by 6 bases and J by 0 bases, with 17 bases left in between. The CDR3 is CASGPADSGANYGYTF. The CDR3, as DNA: TGTGCTAGTGGCCCCGCGGACAGCGGAGCTAACTATGGCTACACCTTC.

This clonotype was seen a handful of times. This sequence joins TRBV30 and TRBJ1-5; D is perhaps TRBD1 (5 bases). Trimming took 8 bases from V and 2 from J, leaving 16 bases between them. There are 14 residues in the CDR3. Germline V gives CDR1 GTSNPN, CDR2 SVGIG (reference sequence). CDR3 sequence reads: CAVARDSGNQPQHF. CDR3 in DNA: TGTGCCGTAGCTCGAGACAGCGGCAATCAGCCCCAGCATTTT.

This clonotype occurred many times. The rearrangement joins TRBV6-2 or TRBV6-3 to TRBJ2-7; weak D call: TRBD1 (5 bases). CDR1 and CDR2 from the germline V gene are MNHEY and SVGEGT. Deletions cut 4 bases from V and 5 bases from J, with 9 bases between. This CDR3 comprises 12 residues. The CDR3 sequence is CASSFQGNEQYF. Here the CDR3 DNA reads TGTGCCAGCAGTTTCCAGGGTAACGAGCAGTACTTC.

This clonotype was counted many times. The CDR3 nucleotides read TGTGCCAGCAGTCCCGGACAGGGAATCCACGAGCAGTACTTC. Encoded protein: CASSPGQGIHEQYF. The genes are TRBV6-2 or TRBV6-3 and TRBJ2-7, with TRBD1 matching 8 bases. J lost 5 bases, V lost 5 bases, and 8 bases had no gene match. CDR3 length equals 14 residues. From germline, CDR1 is MNHEY and CDR2 SVGEGT.

This clonotype was detected many times. The chain links TRBV6-1 to TRBJ2-2; D gene uncertain. Trimming left V 3 bases short and J 0 bases short, with 11 bases between. CDR1 is MNHNS, CDR2 SASEGT, per germline. This CDR3 is 16 amino acids long. The CDR3 DNA reads as TGTGCCAGCAGTGACATGAAGACGGCGAACACCGGGGAGCTGTTTTTT. As protein: CASSDMKTANTGELFF.

This clonotype showed up many times. The CDR3 DNA sequence: TGTGCCAGCAGTCCTGCGCGGACTAGCGGGAGAGGCGGGGAGCTGTTTTTT. The encoded protein is CASSPARTSGRGGELFF. The chain employs TRBV28 and TRBJ2-2; TRBD2 matches at 13 bases. V lost 5 bases to trimming and J lost 7 bases; unmatched junction nucleotides: 10. This CDR3 region has 17 residues. Germline V CDR1 and CDR2: MDHEN, SYDVKM. Full variable domain (rest looked up from reference TRBV28 and TRBJ2-2): DVKVTQSSRYLVKRTGEKVFLECVQDMDHENMFWYRQDPGLGLRLIYFSYDVKMKEKGDIPEGYSVSREKKERFSLILESASTNQTSMYLCASSPARTSGRGGELFFGEGSRLTVL.

This clonotype appeared many times. The chain has TRBV28 and TRBJ2-5, with a weak D call TRBD1 (6 bases). The V gene lost 6 bases and the J gene lost 2 bases, with 16 bases spanning the gap. From germline, CDR1 is MDHEN and CDR2 SYDVKM. This CDR3 is 15 amino acids long. The CDR3 coding sequence is TGTGCCAGCAGACGTCAGGGACAAATTCAAGAGACCCAGTACTTC. This translates into CASRRQGQIQETQYF. The whole variable domain, filled in from reference TRBV28 and TRBJ2-5, reads DVKVTQSSRYLVKRTGEKVFLECVQDMDHENMFWYRQDPGLGLRLIYFSYDVKMKEKGDIPEGYSVSREKKERFSLILESASTNQTSMYLCASRRQGQIQETQYFGPGTRLLVL.

This clonotype was seen at least ten times. The rearrangement joins TRBV30 to TRBJ2-7; 8 positions agree with TRBD1. J was trimmed by 3 bases and V by 1 base; bases with no gene match: 8. The CDR3 covers 15 residues. Germline CDR1 reads GTSNPN; CDR2 reads SVGIG (reference sequence). In DNA form, the CDR3 reads TGTGCCTGGAGTGCGCTGGGGACAGGTTTCTACGAGCAGTACTTC. Its protein is CAWSALGTGFYEQYF.

This clonotype has ten or more counts. The chain uses TRBV18 and TRBJ2-5; 8 bases fit TRBD1. V lost 2 bases to trimming and J lost 1 base; unmatched junction nucleotides: 3. The CDR3 covers 15 residues. CDR1 KGHSH and CDR2 LQKENI come from the germline V gene. CDR3 coding DNA: TGTGCCAGCTCACCAAGGGGGACAGGCCAAGAGACCCAGTACTTC. Its protein product is CASSPRGTGQETQYF.

This clonotype was seen ten or more times. The chain has TRBV6-5 and TRBJ1-3, with D possibly TRBD1 on 5 matching bases. The V and J ends lost 0 bases and 3 bases respectively, with 12 bases between them. Germline lookup yields CDR1 MNHEY and CDR2 SVGAGI. CDR3 length: 16 residues. CDR3 in amino acids: CASSYSEGSGGNTIYF. In DNA form, the CDR3 reads TGTGCCAGCAGTTACTCGGAGGGGTCTGGTGGAAACACCATATATTTT.

This clonotype was seen repeatedly, ten times or more. The chain employs TRBV6-5 and TRBJ2-4; TRBD2 matches at 14 bases. This CDR3 has 16 residues. Germline CDR1 and CDR2: MNHEY and SVGAGI. The junction had 6 bases not matched to a gene; V was cut back by 6 bases and J by 5 bases. The CDR3 reads CASRKTSGGGQNIQYF. The CDR3 nucleotides read TGTGCCAGCAGAAAGACTAGCGGGGGGGGGCAAAACATTCAGTACTTC.

The chain couples TRBV11-2 to TRBJ2-7, with D unresolved. Germline V gives CDR1 SGHAT, CDR2 FQNNGV. Trimming removed 5 bases at V and 4 bases at J, with 9 bases between. The CDR3 contains 12 residues. This CDR3 reads CASSRNTYEQYF. CDR3 DNA sequence: TGTGCCAGCAGCCGAAATACGTACGAGCAGTACTTC.

This clonotype was seen many times. The V and J genes are TRBV28 and TRBJ2-6, with TRBD1 identical over 8 bases. With V trimmed by 6 bases and J by 1 base, 14 bases remained unmatched. Germline lookup yields CDR1 MDHEN and CDR2 SYDVKM. CDR3 length: 19 amino acids. CDR3 sequence: CASSVPRGQDLSGANVLTF. The CDR3 DNA sequence: TGTGCCAGCAGCGTTCCAAGGGGACAGGATTTATCTGGGGCCAACGTCCTGACTTTC.

The sample holds a few counts of this clonotype. The rearrangement uses TRBV19 and TRBJ2-4; 8 positions match TRBD1. Germline assignment: CDR1 LNHDA and CDR2 SQIVND (reference sequence). V lost 3 bases to trimming and J lost 5 bases; unmatched junction nucleotides: 3. The CDR3 has 14 amino acids. CDR3 bases: TGTGCCAGTAGTATGGGGACAGGAGAAAACATTCAGTACTTC. This encodes CASSMGTGENIQYF. The full variable domain, in which reference TRBV19 and TRBJ2-4 provide the parts outside the CDR3, is DGGITQSPKYLFRKEGQNVTLSCEQNLNHDAMYWYRQDPGQGLRLIYYSQIVNDFQKGDIAEGYSVSREKKESFPLTVTSAQKNPTAFYLCASSMGTGENIQYFGAGTRLSVL.

This clonotype came up many times. The chain recombines TRBV4-2 with TRBJ1-2; 8 nucleotides agree with TRBD1. V shed 0 bases, J shed 6 bases, and the junction held 6 bases outside the gene matches. The germline gives CDR1 LGHNA, CDR2 YNFKEQ. CDR3 size: 15 residues. CDR3 in amino acids: CASSQDRTGWDGYTF. DNA for the CDR3: TGTGCCAGCAGCCAAGACAGGACAGGGTGGGATGGCTACACCTTC.

The chain uses TRBV20-1 and TRBJ2-5; 8 bases line up with TRBD2. Germline V gene data show CDR1 as DFQATT and CDR2 as SNEGSKA (reference sequence). This CDR3 has 15 amino acids. V trimming: 0 bases; J trimming: 0 bases; junction bases outside the gene matches: 3. Here the CDR3 reads CSARDGLAYQETQYF. The CDR3 DNA follows: TGCAGTGCTAGAGACGGACTAGCCTACCAAGAGACCCAGTACTTC.

The table lists this clonotype with many counts. This chain joins TRBV28 and TRBJ2-5, with D tentatively TRBD2 (5 bases). CDR1 and CDR2 from the germline V gene are MDHEN and SYDVKM. V lost 5 bases, J lost 3 bases, and 16 bases lay in between. CDR3 length equals 15 residues. The CDR3 coding sequence is TGTGCCAGCAGTCCCCTCGGTCAGACTAAAGAGACCCAGTACTTC. It yields the protein CASSPLGQTKETQYF. Combining the CDR3 with reference TRBV28 and TRBJ2-5 gives the whole variable domain DVKVTQSSRYLVKRTGEKVFLECVQDMDHENMFWYRQDPGLGLRLIYFSYDVKMKEKGDIPEGYSVSREKKERFSLILESASTNQTSMYLCASSPLGQTKETQYFGPGTRLLVL.

This clonotype was found a few times. This chain joins TRBV6-1 and TRBJ2-7; perhaps TRBD1 as D (5 bases). Germline V CDR1 and CDR2: MNHNS, SASEGT. There are 13 residues in the CDR3. V lost 10 bases and J lost 3, with 16 bases in between. The CDR3 spells CATRQPPYYEQYF. The CDR3 bases are TGTGCCACCAGACAGCCCCCATACTACGAGCAGTACTTC.

This clonotype has at least ten counts. The rearrangement links TRBV18 to TRBJ1-2, with 8 positions matching TRBD1. This CDR3 has 16 amino acids. Germline CDR1 is KGHSH and CDR2 is LQKENI. The junction had 10 bases not matched to a gene; V was cut back by 3 bases and J by 4 bases. Written as DNA, the CDR3 is TGTGCCAGCTCACCGACTGCAGGGGGCGAGAGCTATGGCTACACCTTC. Amino acid sequence: CASSPTAGGESYGYTF.

In its sample, this clonotype was seen many times. The chain has TRBV12-3 or TRBV12-4 and TRBJ2-7; TRBD2 agrees at 9 bases. CDR3 length: 15 amino acids. The V segment lost 3 bases and the J segment 7 bases; nucleotides outside the gene matches: 10. The CDR3 nucleotides are TGTGCCAGCAGTTTGCGCGCGGGAGGGCCAGAGGAGCAGTACTTC. Amino acid sequence: CASSLRAGGPEEQYF.

This clonotype was counted ten times or more. The chain employs TRBV30 and TRBJ2-7; D gene ambiguous. V gave up 3 bases and J gave up 2 bases, with 11 bases separating them. Germline assignment: CDR1 GTSNPN and CDR2 SVGIG (reference sequence). The length of the CDR3 is 13 residues. Here the CDR3 DNA reads TGTGCCTGGAGGAGGAATACGCCCTACGAGCAGTACTTC. As protein: CAWRRNTPYEQYF.

The chain combines TRBV5-1 with TRBJ2-1, with D perhaps matching TRBD2 (6 bases). The CDR3 covers 15 residues. CDR1 and CDR2 (germline): SGHRS, YFSETQ. Deletions cut 2 bases from V and 7 bases from J, with 16 bases between. The CDR3 spells CASSLGWGGRNEQFF. The CDR3, as DNA: TGCGCCAGCAGCTTAGGTTGGGGAGGTAGGAATGAGCAGTTCTTC.